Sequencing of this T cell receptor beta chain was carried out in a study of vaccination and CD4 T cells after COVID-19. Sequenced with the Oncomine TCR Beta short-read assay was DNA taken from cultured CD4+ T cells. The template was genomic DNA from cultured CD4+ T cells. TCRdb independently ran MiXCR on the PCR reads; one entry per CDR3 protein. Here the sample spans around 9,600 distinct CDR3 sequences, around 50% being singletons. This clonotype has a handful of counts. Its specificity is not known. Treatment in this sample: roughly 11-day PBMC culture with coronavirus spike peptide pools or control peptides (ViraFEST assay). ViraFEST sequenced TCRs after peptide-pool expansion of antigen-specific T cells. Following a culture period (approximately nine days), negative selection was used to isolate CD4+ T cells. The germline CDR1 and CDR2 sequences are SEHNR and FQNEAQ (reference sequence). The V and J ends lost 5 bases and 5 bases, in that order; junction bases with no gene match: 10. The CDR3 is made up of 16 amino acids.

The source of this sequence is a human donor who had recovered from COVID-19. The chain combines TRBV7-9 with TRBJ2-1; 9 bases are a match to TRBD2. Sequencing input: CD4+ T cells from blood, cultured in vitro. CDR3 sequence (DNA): TGTGCCAGCAGCCTGGGGTCGGCGGGAGGGCACAATGAGCAGTTCTTC. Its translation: CASSLGSAGGHNEQFF.